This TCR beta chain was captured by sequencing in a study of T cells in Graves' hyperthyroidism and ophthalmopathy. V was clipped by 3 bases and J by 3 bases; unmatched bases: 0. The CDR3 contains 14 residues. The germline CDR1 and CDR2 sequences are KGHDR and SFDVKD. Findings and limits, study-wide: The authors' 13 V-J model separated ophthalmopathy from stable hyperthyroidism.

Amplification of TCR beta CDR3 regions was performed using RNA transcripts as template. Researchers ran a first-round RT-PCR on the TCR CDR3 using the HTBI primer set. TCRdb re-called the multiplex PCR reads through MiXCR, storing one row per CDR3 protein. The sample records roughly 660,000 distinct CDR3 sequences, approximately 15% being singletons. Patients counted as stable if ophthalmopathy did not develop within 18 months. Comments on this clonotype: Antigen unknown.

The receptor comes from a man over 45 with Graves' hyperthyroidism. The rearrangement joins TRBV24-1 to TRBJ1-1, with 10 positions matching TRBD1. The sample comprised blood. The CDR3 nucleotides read TGTGCCACCAGTGATGGGACAGGGGACACTGAAGCTTTCTTT. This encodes CATSDGTGDTEAFF.